This TCR beta chain was captured by sequencing in a study of cytomegalovirus exposure and HLA in healthy donors. The primer mix had 60 Vbeta and 13 Jbeta primers. Clones were read by immunoSEQ multiplex PCR, and TCRdb kept only the in-frame ones, dropping some. The sample carries roughly 150,000 clones, roughly 85% recorded once. After removal of 4 bases from V and 2 bases from J, the junction contained 1 base not matched to a gene. Germline values: CDR1 SGHTA, CDR2 FQGNSA. This CDR3 comprises 15 residues. Sequenced input: PBMCs. The sequence was collected from a man between 35 and 55 years old in good health and CMV-seropositive. V and J are TRBV7-2 and TRBJ2-5; the match to TRBD2 covers 13 bases. In nucleotides, the CDR3 is TGTGCCAGCAGCTCGGGACTAGCGGGGCAAGAGACCCAGTACTTC. Its translation is CASSSGLAGQETQYF. The full variable domain, its missing parts supplied by reference TRBV7-2 and TRBJ2-5, is GAGVSQSPSNKVTEKGKDVELRCDPISGHTALYWYRQSLGQGLEFLIYFQGNSAPDKSGLPSDRFSAERTGGSVSTLTIQRTQQEDSAVYLCASSSGLAGQETQYFGPGTRLLVL.